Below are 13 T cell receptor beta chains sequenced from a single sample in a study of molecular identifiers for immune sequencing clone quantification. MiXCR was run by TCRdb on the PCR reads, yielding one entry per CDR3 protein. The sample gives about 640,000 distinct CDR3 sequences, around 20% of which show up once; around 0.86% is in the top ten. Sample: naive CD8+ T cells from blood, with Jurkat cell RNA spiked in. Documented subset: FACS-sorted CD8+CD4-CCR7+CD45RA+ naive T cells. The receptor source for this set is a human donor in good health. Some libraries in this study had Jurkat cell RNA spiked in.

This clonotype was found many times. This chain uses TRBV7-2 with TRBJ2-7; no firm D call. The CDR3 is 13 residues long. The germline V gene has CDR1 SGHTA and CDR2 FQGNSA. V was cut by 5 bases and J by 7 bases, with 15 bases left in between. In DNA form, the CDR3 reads TGTGCCAGCAGCATTGACCCCTTCTGGGAGCAGTACTTC. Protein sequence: CASSIDPFWEQYF. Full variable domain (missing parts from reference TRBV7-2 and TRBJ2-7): GAGVSQSPSNKVTEKGKDVELRCDPISGHTALYWYRQSLGQGLEFLIYFQGNSAPDKSGLPSDRFSAERTGGSVSTLTIQRTQQEDSAVYLCASSIDPFWEQYFGPGTRLTVT.

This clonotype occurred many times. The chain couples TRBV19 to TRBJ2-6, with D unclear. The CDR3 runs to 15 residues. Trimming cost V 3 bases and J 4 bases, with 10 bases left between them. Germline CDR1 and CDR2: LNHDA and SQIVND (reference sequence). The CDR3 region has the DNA TGTGCCAGTAGTATGAGCAGTGCCGGGGCCAACGTCCTGACTTTC. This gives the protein CASSMSSAGANVLTF.

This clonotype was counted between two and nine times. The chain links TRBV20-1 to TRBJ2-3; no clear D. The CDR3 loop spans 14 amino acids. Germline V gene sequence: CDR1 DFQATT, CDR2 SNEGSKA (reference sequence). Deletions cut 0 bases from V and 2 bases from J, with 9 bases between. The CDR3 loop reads CSARDGTPTDTQYF. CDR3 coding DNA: TGCAGTGCTAGAGATGGCACACCCACAGATACGCAGTATTTT.

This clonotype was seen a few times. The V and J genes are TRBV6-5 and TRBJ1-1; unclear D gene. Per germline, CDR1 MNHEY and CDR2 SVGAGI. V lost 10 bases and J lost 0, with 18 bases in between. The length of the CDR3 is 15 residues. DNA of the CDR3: TGTGCCAACCAAACCGAAATACAGTTGAACACTGAAGCTTTCTTT. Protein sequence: CANQTEIQLNTEAFF.

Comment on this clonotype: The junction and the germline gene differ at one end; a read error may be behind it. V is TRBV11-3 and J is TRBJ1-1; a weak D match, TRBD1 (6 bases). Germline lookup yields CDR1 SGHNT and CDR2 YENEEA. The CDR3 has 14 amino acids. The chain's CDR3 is CTSSQQGKSTEAFF. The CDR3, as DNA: TGTACCAGCAGCCAGCAGGGGAAGTCCACTGAAGCTTTCTTT.

The CDR3 sequence is CASSHRDFRYGTNTGELFF. The CDR3 DNA is TGTGCCAGCAGCCACCGGGACTTCAGATACGGCACCAACACCGGGGAGCTGTTTTTT. The gene calls are TRBV11-3 and TRBJ2-2, with D perhaps TRBD2 (6 bases). Trimming removed 5 bases from V and 2 bases from J, with 24 bases in between. This CDR3 has 19 residues. Germline lookup yields CDR1 SGHNT and CDR2 YENEEA.

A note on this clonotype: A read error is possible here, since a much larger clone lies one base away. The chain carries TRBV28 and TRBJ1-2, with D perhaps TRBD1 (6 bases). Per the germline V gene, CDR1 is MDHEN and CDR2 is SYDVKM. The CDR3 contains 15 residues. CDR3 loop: CASSLSRGGNCGYTF. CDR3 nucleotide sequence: TGTGCCAGCAGTTTATCACGCGGGGGCAACTGTGGCTACACCTTC.

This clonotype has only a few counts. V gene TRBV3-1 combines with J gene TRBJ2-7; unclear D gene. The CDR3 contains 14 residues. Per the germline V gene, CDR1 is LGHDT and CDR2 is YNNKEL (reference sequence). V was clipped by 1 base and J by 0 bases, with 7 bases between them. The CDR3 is CASSQGQNSYEQYF. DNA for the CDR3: TGTGCCAGCAGCCAAGGGCAGAACTCCTACGAGCAGTACTTC.

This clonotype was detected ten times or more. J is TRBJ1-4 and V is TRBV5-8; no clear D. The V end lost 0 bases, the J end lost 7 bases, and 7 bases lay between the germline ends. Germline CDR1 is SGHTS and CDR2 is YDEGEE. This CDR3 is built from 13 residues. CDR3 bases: TGTGCCAGCAGCTTGGAAGGGTCTGAAAAACTGTTTTTT. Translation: CASSLEGSEKLFF.

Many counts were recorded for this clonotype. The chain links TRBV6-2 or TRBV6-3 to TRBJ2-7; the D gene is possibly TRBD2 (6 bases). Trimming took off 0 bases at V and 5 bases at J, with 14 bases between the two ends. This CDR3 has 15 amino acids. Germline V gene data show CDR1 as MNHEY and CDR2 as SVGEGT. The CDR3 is CASSYSAPPGDEQYF. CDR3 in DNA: TGTGCCAGCAGTTACTCGGCCCCCCCGGGAGACGAGCAGTACTTC.

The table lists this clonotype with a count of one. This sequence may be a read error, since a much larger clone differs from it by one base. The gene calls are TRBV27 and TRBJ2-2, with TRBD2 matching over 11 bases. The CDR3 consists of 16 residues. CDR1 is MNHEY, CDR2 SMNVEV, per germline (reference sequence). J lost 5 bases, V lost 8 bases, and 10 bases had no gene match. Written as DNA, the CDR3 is TGTGCCAGCGGTTCTTTAGCGGGAGGGGAGACCGGGGAGCTGTTTTTT. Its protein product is CASGSLAGGETGELFF.

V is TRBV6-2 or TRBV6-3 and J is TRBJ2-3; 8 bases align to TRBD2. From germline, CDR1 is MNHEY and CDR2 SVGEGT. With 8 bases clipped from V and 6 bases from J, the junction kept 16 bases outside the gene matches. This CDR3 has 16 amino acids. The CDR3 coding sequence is TGTGCCAGCCGGTGGTTAGCGGGAATGGGCGGGGATACGCAGTATTTT. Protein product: CASRWLAGMGGDTQYF.

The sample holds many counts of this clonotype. In DNA, the CDR3 is TGTGCCAGCAGCGTGGGACTAGCGAGCTCAGATACGCAGTATTTT. It translates to CASSVGLASSDTQYF. The genes are TRBV9 and TRBJ2-3; 10 positions agree with TRBD2. The germline V gene encodes CDR1 SGDLS and CDR2 YYNGEE. Trimming removed 2 bases from V and 4 bases from J; junction bases left unmatched: 4. The CDR3 is made up of 15 amino acids.